A selection of T cell receptor beta chains follows, all from one sample in a study of T cell changes during pregnancy in multiple sclerosis. Measured with immunoSEQ multiplex PCR; TCRdb has only the in-frame clones, and not every one. The data hold around 49,000 clones, with 90% observed a single time. The sample here was peripheral blood, taken after pregnancy. Receptors were obtained from a female donor in good health, enrolled as a control in a pregnancy study. The CDR3 runs from the conserved cysteine through the conserved F or W. A D gene is named only where the DNA matches it firmly. Clone size is shown for a subset of rows, as once, few, many or a class of expanded clone.

v_gene: TRBV4-2
j_gene: TRBJ1-2
d_gene: -
abundance: -
CDR3aa: CASSLGGADDGYTF
CDR3nt: TGTGCCAGCAGCCTAGGAGGGGCTGATGATGGCTACACCTTC

v_gene: TRBV25-1
j_gene: TRBJ2-5
d_gene: -
abundance: -
CDR3aa: CASSEPTPGETQYF
CDR3nt: TGTGCCAGCAGTGAACCGACGCCGGGGGAGACCCAGTACTTC

v_gene: TRBV28
j_gene: TRBJ2-5
d_gene: TRBD2
abundance: -
CDR3aa: CASSSNHRRLAGAGETQYF
CDR3nt: TGTGCCAGCAGTTCCAATCACCGACGACTAGCGGGAGCAGGAGAGACCCAGTACTTC

v_gene: TRBV9
j_gene: TRBJ2-1
d_gene: TRBD2
abundance: -
CDR3aa: CASSVAGSGSSSYNEQFF
CDR3nt: TGTGCCAGCAGCGTAGCAGGTAGCGGGAGTAGCTCCTACAATGAGCAGTTCTTC

v_gene: TRBV10-3
j_gene: TRBJ1-1
d_gene: TRBD1
abundance: once
CDR3aa: CAIRTGTERNTEAFF
CDR3nt: TGTGCCATCAGGACCGGGACAGAACGAAACACTGAAGCTTTCTTT

v_gene: TRBV5-6
j_gene: TRBJ2-7
d_gene: -
abundance: -
CDR3aa: CASSLGRGYYEQYF
CDR3nt: TGTGCCAGCAGCTTGGGGCGGGGTTACTACGAGCAGTACTTC

v_gene: TRBV9
j_gene: TRBJ1-2
d_gene: TRBD1
abundance: medium-sized
CDR3aa: CASSVRQGYGYTF
CDR3nt: TGTGCCAGCAGCGTAAGACAGGGCTATGGCTACACCTTC

v_gene: TRBV4-2
j_gene: TRBJ1-2
d_gene: -
abundance: -
CDR3aa: CASSQGGPNGYTF
CDR3nt: TGTGCCAGCAGCCAAGGGGGGCCAAATGGCTACACCTTC

v_gene: TRBV5-8
j_gene: TRBJ1-2
d_gene: -
abundance: -
CDR3aa: CASSLRVTKDGYTF
CDR3nt: TGTGCCAGCAGCTTGAGGGTGACTAAAGATGGCTACACCTTC

v_gene: TRBV7-6
j_gene: TRBJ2-1
d_gene: -
abundance: few
CDR3aa: CASSLNGGSYNEQFF
CDR3nt: TGTGCCAGCAGCTTAAACGGGGGCTCCTACAATGAGCAGTTCTTC

v_gene: TRBV9
j_gene: TRBJ2-3
d_gene: -
abundance: -
CDR3aa: CASSGGGVDTQYF
CDR3nt: TGTGCCAGCAGCGGAGGGGGAGTGGATACGCAGTATTTT

v_gene: TRBV7-9
j_gene: TRBJ2-7
d_gene: -
abundance: -
CDR3aa: CASSETGYSYEQYF
CDR3nt: TGTGCCAGCAGCGAGACAGGATACTCCTACGAGCAGTACTTC

v_gene: TRBV29-1
j_gene: TRBJ1-1
d_gene: -
abundance: -
CDR3aa: CSVEGVNTEAFF
CDR3nt: TGCAGCGTTGAAGGCGTGAACACTGAAGCTTTCTTT

v_gene: TRBV7-2
j_gene: TRBJ2-3
d_gene: TRBD2
abundance: -
CDR3aa: CASSLEGVAGDRTQYF
CDR3nt: TGTGCCAGCAGCTTAGAGGGGGTAGCGGGGGATAGAACGCAGTATTTT

v_gene: TRBV9
j_gene: TRBJ2-1
d_gene: TRBD2
abundance: -
CDR3aa: CASSGLAGRGSYNEQFF
CDR3nt: TGTGCCAGCAGCGGGCTAGCGGGAAGAGGCTCCTACAATGAGCAGTTCTTC

v_gene: TRBV6-5
j_gene: TRBJ2-7
d_gene: TRBD1
abundance: -
CDR3aa: CASSRGRREQYF
CDR3nt: TGTGCCAGTTCCAGGGGGCGCCGCGAGCAGTACTTC

v_gene: TRBV9
j_gene: TRBJ2-5
d_gene: TRBD1
abundance: -
CDR3aa: CASSAYRGSETQYF
CDR3nt: TGTGCCAGCAGCGCATACAGGGGTTCCGAGACCCAGTACTTC

v_gene: TRBV19
j_gene: TRBJ1-5
d_gene: -
abundance: -
CDR3aa: CASRERDYSNQPQHF
CDR3nt: TGTGCCAGCCGGGAGAGGGATTATAGCAATCAGCCCCAGCATTTT

v_gene: TRBV2
j_gene: TRBJ2-1
d_gene: -
abundance: -
CDR3aa: CASSVGGASGRPFF
CDR3nt: TGTGCCAGCAGCGTAGGGGGCGCGAGCGGGAGACCGTTCTTC

v_gene: TRBV4-3
j_gene: TRBJ2-3
d_gene: TRBD2
abundance: -
CDR3aa: CASSQGGEGDTQYF
CDR3nt: TGCGCCAGCAGCCAAGGCGGGGAGGGAGATACGCAGTATTTT

v_gene: TRBV4-3
j_gene: TRBJ2-6
d_gene: -
abundance: -
CDR3aa: CASSQATGSGANVLTF
CDR3nt: TGCGCCAGCAGCCAAGCCACAGGGAGTGGGGCCAACGTCCTGACTTTC

v_gene: TRBV5-6
j_gene: TRBJ1-2
d_gene: TRBD1
abundance: once
CDR3aa: CASSSGQGPSYNYGYTF
CDR3nt: TGTGCCAGCAGCTCGGGACAGGGTCCCTCTTATAACTATGGCTACACCTTC

v_gene: TRBV4-3
j_gene: TRBJ2-7
d_gene: -
abundance: -
CDR3aa: CASSLHPGYEQYF
CDR3nt: TGCGCCAGCAGCCTTCACCCCGGGTACGAGCAGTACTTC

v_gene: TRBV7-9
j_gene: TRBJ1-1
d_gene: TRBD1
abundance: -
CDR3aa: CASSLKTTGVTNTEAFF
CDR3nt: TGTGCCAGCAGCTTAAAGACTACAGGGGTCACGAACACTGAAGCTTTCTTT

v_gene: TRBV27
j_gene: TRBJ1-2
d_gene: TRBD1
abundance: -
CDR3aa: CASRGTGEDYGYTF
CDR3nt: TGTGCCAGCAGGGGGACAGGGGAGGACTATGGCTACACCTTC

v_gene: TRBV6-6
j_gene: TRBJ2-7
d_gene: TRBD1
abundance: -
CDR3aa: CASSYYGTGAYEQYF
CDR3nt: TGTGCCAGCAGTTACTACGGGACAGGGGCCTACGAGCAGTACTTC

v_gene: TRBV7-9
j_gene: TRBJ1-4
d_gene: -
abundance: few
CDR3aa: CASSSARGLTNEKLFF
CDR3nt: TGTGCCAGCAGCTCGGCGCGGGGGCTAACTAATGAAAAACTGTTTTTT

v_gene: TRBV25-1
j_gene: TRBJ1-5
d_gene: -
abundance: -
CDR3aa: CASTQTPRGADQPQHF
CDR3nt: TGTGCCAGCACCCAGACCCCCAGGGGAGCGGATCAGCCCCAGCATTTT

v_gene: TRBV27
j_gene: TRBJ2-1
d_gene: TRBD2
abundance: -
CDR3aa: CASSRAQWEGYNEQFF
CDR3nt: TGTGCCAGCAGCAGAGCTCAGTGGGAGGGCTACAATGAGCAGTTCTTC

v_gene: TRBV19
j_gene: TRBJ1-6
d_gene: -
abundance: -
CDR3aa: CASSIDYGSPLHF
CDR3nt: TGTGCCAGTAGTATAGATTACGGTTCACCCCTCCACTTT

v_gene: TRBV2
j_gene: TRBJ1-1
d_gene: -
abundance: -
CDR3aa: CASSTGLNTEAFF
CDR3nt: TGTGCCAGCAGTACAGGACTGAACACTGAAGCTTTCTTT

v_gene: TRBV18
j_gene: TRBJ2-7
d_gene: TRBD1
abundance: -
CDR3aa: CASSPRDRGPEDNYEQYF
CDR3nt: TGTGCCAGCTCACCCCGGGACAGGGGGCCGGAGGATAACTACGAGCAGTACTTC

v_gene: TRBV6-1
j_gene: TRBJ2-6
d_gene: TRBD1
abundance: -
CDR3aa: CASSGTGDGANVLTF
CDR3nt: TGTGCCAGCAGTGGAACAGGGGATGGGGCCAACGTCCTGACTTTC

v_gene: TRBV2
j_gene: TRBJ2-3
d_gene: TRBD1
abundance: -
CDR3aa: CASSRLGQGAFTDTQYF
CDR3nt: TGTGCCAGCAGCCGATTGGGTCAGGGGGCTTTTACAGATACGCAGTATTTT

v_gene: TRBV5-8
j_gene: TRBJ1-1
d_gene: TRBD1
abundance: once
CDR3aa: CASSRPGGGHTEAFF
CDR3nt: TGTGCCAGCAGTAGGCCAGGGGGCGGGCACACTGAAGCTTTCTTT

v_gene: TRBV4-1
j_gene: TRBJ1-1
d_gene: -
abundance: few
CDR3aa: CASSHPTLGGVGTEAFF
CDR3nt: TGCGCCAGCAGCCACCCGACTCTCGGAGGGGTTGGCACTGAAGCTTTCTTT

v_gene: TRBV6-4
j_gene: TRBJ2-3
d_gene: TRBD2
abundance: -
CDR3aa: CASSEASGITDTQYF
CDR3nt: TGTGCCAGCAGTGAGGCTAGCGGGATCACAGATACGCAGTATTTT

v_gene: TRBV29-1
j_gene: TRBJ2-7
d_gene: TRBD2
abundance: -
CDR3aa: CSVGSGGATYEQYF
CDR3nt: TGCAGCGTTGGTTCCGGGGGGGCGACCTACGAGCAGTACTTC

v_gene: TRBV5-1
j_gene: TRBJ2-5
d_gene: TRBD2
abundance: few
CDR3aa: CASSRTSAANQETQYF
CDR3nt: TGCGCCAGCAGCAGAACTAGCGCCGCGAATCAAGAGACCCAGTACTTC

v_gene: TRBV4-2
j_gene: TRBJ2-2
d_gene: TRBD2
abundance: -
CDR3aa: CASSQRLLLAGGPWELFF
CDR3nt: TGTGCCAGCAGCCAACGCCTGTTGCTAGCGGGGGGGCCGTGGGAGCTGTTTTTT

v_gene: TRBV5-6
j_gene: TRBJ2-7
d_gene: -
abundance: once
CDR3aa: CASYHTGTSSKGEQYF
CDR3nt: TGTGCCAGCTACCATACAGGGACCTCCTCTAAGGGGGAGCAGTACTTC

v_gene: TRBV27
j_gene: TRBJ1-6
d_gene: -
abundance: -
CDR3aa: CASSLGGESPLHF
CDR3nt: TGTGCCAGCAGTTTGGGGGGGGAATCACCCCTCCACTTT

v_gene: TRBV27
j_gene: TRBJ2-5
d_gene: TRBD2
abundance: -
CDR3aa: CASSLSVAGDVTQYF
CDR3nt: TGTGCCAGCAGTTTATCAGTAGCGGGAGACGTGACCCAGTACTTC

v_gene: TRBV6-5
j_gene: TRBJ2-3
d_gene: -
abundance: -
CDR3aa: CASSTSWGADTQYF
CDR3nt: TGTGCCAGCAGCACTAGCTGGGGTGCCGATACGCAGTATTTT

v_gene: TRBV5-1
j_gene: TRBJ2-5
d_gene: TRBD2
abundance: -
CDR3aa: CASSTGTSRQETQYF
CDR3nt: TGCGCCAGCAGCACTGGGACTAGCAGACAAGAGACCCAGTACTTC

v_gene: TRBV4-3
j_gene: TRBJ2-7
d_gene: TRBD1
abundance: -
CDR3aa: CASSQETGQTYEQYF
CDR3nt: TGCGCCAGCAGCCAAGAGACGGGACAGACCTACGAGCAGTACTTC

v_gene: TRBV19
j_gene: TRBJ2-5
d_gene: -
abundance: -
CDR3aa: CASSMERGQETQYF
CDR3nt: TGTGCCAGTAGTATGGAAAGGGGACAAGAGACCCAGTACTTC

v_gene: TRBV21-1
j_gene: TRBJ2-7
d_gene: -
abundance: -
CDR3aa: CASSSRTNEQYF
CDR3nt: TGTGCCAGCAGCTCCCGGACTAACGAGCAGTACTTC

v_gene: TRBV6-1
j_gene: TRBJ2-7
d_gene: -
abundance: -
CDR3aa: CASRGSGLSYEQYF
CDR3nt: TGTGCCAGCAGGGGATCAGGGCTCTCCTACGAGCAGTACTTC

v_gene: TRBV9
j_gene: TRBJ2-3
d_gene: TRBD2
abundance: -
CDR3aa: CASSEWTSGGEDTQYF
CDR3nt: TGTGCCAGCAGCGAGTGGACTAGCGGGGGGGAGGATACGCAGTATTTT

v_gene: TRBV19
j_gene: TRBJ1-5
d_gene: TRBD1
abundance: -
CDR3aa: CASSIQGGGQPQHF
CDR3nt: TGTGCCAGTAGTATACAAGGGGGCGGGCAGCCCCAGCATTTT